A selection of T cell receptor beta chains follows, all from one sample in a study of blood T cell repertoires in COVID-19. Only in-frame clones appear in the TCRdb table, and some are missing; sequencing was by immunoSEQ multiplex PCR. The table lists tens of thousands of clones, roughly 83% of them singletons, with approximately 2.5% in the top ten. Input material: peripheral blood. The receptors stem from an elderly man with active or convalescent COVID-19. Each CDR3 is given without its conserved first and last residue.

v_call cdr3_aa
TRBV9 ASSSTRETRVTDTQY
TRBV7-8 ASSLDREETQY
TRBV11-2 ASSLIQGQPQH
TRBV29-1 SALNSGRALEQY
TRBV28 ASMTGDGGELF
TRBV30 AWRIGGVYGSPLH
TRBV5-1 ASSVGDRAMNTEAF
TRBV30 AWSSGGVGNTIY
TRBV7-2 ASSPRGVSYNSPLH
TRBV30 AWSGGLVATEAF
TRBV7-2 ASSLMGGRNEQY
TRBV6-2/TRBV6-3 ASSPHLGQINQPQH
TRBV4-1 ASSQDRGSGELF
TRBV5-1 ASSLGQANEKLF
TRBV2 ASSHRQGGNQPQH
TRBV6-2/TRBV6-3 ASSWLGGYEQY
TRBV6-5 ASRTGQGQVNTIY